These 9 T cell receptor beta chains share one sample of origin, sequenced in a study of Ad26.COV2.S vaccination and SARS-CoV-2 variants. This table comes from immunoSEQ multiplex PCR, and its TCRdb copy is limited to in-frame clones, with some not included. The sample yields hundreds of thousands of clones, more than 80% seen once. Treatment denoted: some 19 received Ad26.COV2.S at low or high dose, single or two shots; roughly five received placebo; per-sample allocation not given. All samples were drawn on day 63, counting from the first vaccine or placebo injection. The source was peripheral blood, collected in a trial of Ad26.COV2.S vaccine versus placebo. The source is a person between 18 and 65 years old who received the Ad26.COV2.S COVID-19 vaccine or a placebo.

Only a few counts were recorded for this clone. The chain has TRBV7-2 and TRBJ1-2; maybe TRBD1 (5 bases). The CDR3 has 14 residues. CDR1 and CDR2 from the germline V gene are SGHTA and FQGNSA. Between the trimmed V and J ends, which lost 5 bases and 3 bases, there was a span of 13 bases. CDR3 coding DNA: TGTGCCAGCAGCACCAGGGACCCCTACTATGGCTACACCTTC. It yields the protein CASSTRDPYYGYTF. Combining the CDR3 with reference TRBV7-2 and TRBJ1-2 gives the whole variable domain GAGVSQSPSNKVTEKGKDVELRCDPISGHTALYWYRQSLGQGLEFLIYFQGNSAPDKSGLPSDRFSAERTGGSVSTLTIQRTQQEDSAVYLCASSTRDPYYGYTFGSGTRLTVV.

The gene calls are TRBV11-2 and TRBJ2-7; possible D gene TRBD2, 6 bases. Germline CDR1 SGHAT, CDR2 FQNNGV. The CDR3 runs to 12 residues. V gave up 0 bases and J gave up 7 bases, with 7 bases separating them. The CDR3 coding sequence is TGTGCCAGCAGCTTAGACGGGGGAGAGCAGTACTTC. Protein product: CASSLDGGEQYF.

The rearrangement links TRBV3-1 (or the pseudogene TRBV3-2) to TRBJ1-2; D is undetermined. Germline values: CDR1 LGHDT, CDR2 YNNKEL (reference sequence). Trimming left V 5 bases short and J 3 bases short, with 10 bases between. This CDR3 comprises 13 residues. CDR3 coding DNA: TGTGCCAGCAGCTCTGACGGGTACTATGGCTACACCTTC. Translating it yields CASSSDGYYGYTF.

CDR3 coding DNA: TGTGCCACCAGTGATGCCGGAGGGACTCCAAACATTCAGTACTTC. It is translated as CATSDAGGTPNIQYF. The chain carries TRBV24-1 and TRBJ2-4, with D perhaps matching TRBD2 (6 bases). The V end was cut by 3 bases, the J end by 6 bases, with 14 bases between. The germline V gene encodes CDR1 KGHDR and CDR2 SFDVKD. The CDR3 is made up of 15 amino acids.

This clone was seen once. The V and J genes are TRBV7-9 and TRBJ2-1; 7 nucleotides align to TRBD2. CDR3 length: 15 residues. Germline V gene sequence: CDR1 SEHNR, CDR2 FQNEAQ (reference sequence). V lost 2 bases, J lost 0 bases, and 1 base stayed unmatched. CDR3 nucleotide sequence: TGTGCCAGCAGCTTACGCGGGAGCTCCTACAATGAGCAGTTCTTC. The encoded protein is CASSLRGSSYNEQFF.

The chain has TRBV7-8 and TRBJ1-1; possibly TRBD1 for D (5 bases). Germline V gene lookup returns CDR1 SGHVS and CDR2 FQNEAQ. This CDR3 region has 15 residues. Trimming took 3 bases from V and 5 from J, leaving 16 bases between them. CDR3 protein: CASSFDQGGGTEAFF. The CDR3, as DNA: TGTGCCAGCAGCTTTGATCAGGGAGGAGGTACTGAAGCTTTCTTT.

This chain links TRBV9 with TRBJ2-2; D might be TRBD1 (6 bases). Germline-derived CDR1 and CDR2 are SGDLS and YYNGEE. V was pared by 5 bases and J by 6 bases, with 14 bases between. CDR3 length equals 14 residues. The CDR3, as DNA: TGTGCCAGCAGTGTTACCAGGGGCCCCGGGGAGCTGTTTTTT. It specifies CASSVTRGPGELFF.

J is TRBJ2-7 and V is TRBV7-9; tentative D call: TRBD2 (6 bases). Trimming cost V 5 bases and J 1 base, with 6 bases left between them. CDR3 size: 12 residues. Germline V gene sequence: CDR1 SEHNR, CDR2 FQNEAQ (reference sequence). The CDR3 protein is CASSRESYEQYF. The CDR3 DNA reads as TGTGCCAGCAGCCGGGAGTCCTACGAGCAGTACTTC.

The V gene is TRBV19, the J gene TRBJ2-7; D is possibly TRBD1 (5 bases). Germline CDR1 reads LNHDA; CDR2 reads SQIVND (reference sequence). The CDR3 runs 13 residues. The germline V and J ends were trimmed by 4 bases and 2 bases, with 9 bases remaining between them. The CDR3 DNA is TGTGCCAGTAGTAGTCAGGGTACCTACGAGCAGTACTTC. This codes for CASSSQGTYEQYF.